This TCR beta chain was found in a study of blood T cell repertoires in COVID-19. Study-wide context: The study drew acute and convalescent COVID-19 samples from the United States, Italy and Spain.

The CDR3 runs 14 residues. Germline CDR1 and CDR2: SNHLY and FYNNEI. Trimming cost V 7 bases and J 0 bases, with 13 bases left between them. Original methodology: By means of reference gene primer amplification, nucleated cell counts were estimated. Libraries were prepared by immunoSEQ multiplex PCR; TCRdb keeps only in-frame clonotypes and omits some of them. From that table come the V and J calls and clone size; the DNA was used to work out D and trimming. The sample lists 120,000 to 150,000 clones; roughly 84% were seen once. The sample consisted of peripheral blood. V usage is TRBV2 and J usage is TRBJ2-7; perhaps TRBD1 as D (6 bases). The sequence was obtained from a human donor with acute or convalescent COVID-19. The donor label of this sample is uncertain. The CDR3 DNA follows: TGTGCCAGCATCTGGCAGGGGAACTCCTACGAGCAGTACTTC. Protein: CASIWQGNSYEQYF.